The 29 T cell receptor beta chains in this list originate from one sample, sequenced in a study of tumor-infiltrating lymphocytes in primary liver carcinoma. Unsorted bulk tissue, roughly 19-33 mg of it, served as the source for co-extraction of RNA and DNA. Synthesis of TCR beta cDNA was carried out from 500 ng total RNA with a constant-region primer. ARM-PCR was slightly modified, and three nested multiplex PCR rounds with it gave rise to the TCR beta libraries. The study ran its first two PCR rounds for around 9 cycles each, using TRBV1-TRBV30 forward primers and a C-beta reverse primer. One entry per CDR3 protein, called by TCRdb with MiXCR from the multiplex PCR reads. The data hold roughly 100,000 distinct CDR3 sequences, with over 55% observed a single time. Sequenced sample: liver tumor tissue from sampling region 5. Subset denoted: tumor region T5, tumor centre. The origin of the receptors is an older woman with primary liver carcinoma and hepatitis B virus infection.

On this clonotype: At one end the junction does not follow the germline gene, possibly because of a read error. The V call is TRBV9, the J call TRBJ2-1, with D tentatively TRBD2 (6 bases). This CDR3 spans 14 amino acids. Germline-derived CDR1 and CDR2 are SGDLS and YYNGEE. The CDR3 protein is CARSVAGRYNEQFF. In DNA form, the CDR3 reads TGTGCCAGGAGCGTCGCGGGACGGTACAATGAGCAGTTCTTC. Full variable domain (outside the CDR3, taken from reference TRBV9 and TRBJ2-1): DSGVTQTPKHLITATGQRVTLRCSPRSGDLSVYWYQQSLDQGLQFLIQYYNGEERAKGNILERFSAQQFPDLHSELNLSSLELGDSALYFCARSVAGRYNEQFFGPGTRLTVL.

This clonotype is labeled medium-sized. J is TRBJ2-4 and V is TRBV11-2; TRBD2 agrees at 10 bases. Germline V gene lookup returns CDR1 SGHAT and CDR2 FQNNGV. V shed 5 bases, J shed 8 bases, and the junction held 15 bases outside the gene matches. The length of the CDR3 is 17 residues. CDR3 in amino acids: CASSPGRLLSGRDIQYF. Written as DNA, the CDR3 is TGTGCCAGCAGCCCAGGCAGGCTACTAAGCGGGAGGGACATTCAGTACTTC. The full variable domain, with the rest looked up from reference TRBV11-2 and TRBJ2-4, is EAGVAQSPRYKIIEKRQSVAFWCNPISGHATLYWYQQILGQGPKLLIQFQNNGVVDDSQLPKDRFSAERLKGVDSTLKIQPAKLEDSAVYLCASSPGRLLSGRDIQYFGAGTRLSVL.

With respect to this clonotype: Its ends do not fully match the called genes, so a read error is possible. V is TRBV11-2 and J is TRBJ2-7; D may be TRBD2 (5 bases). Germline CDR1 SGHAT, CDR2 FQNNGV. The CDR3 extends over 15 amino acids. The CDR3 DNA sequence: TGTGCCGGCAGCTCTCCGAGTGGAGGTCGCTACGAGCAGTACTTC. The encoded protein is CAGSSPSGGRYEQYF.

This clonotype was observed once. A single base separates this from a much larger clone, so it may be a read error. The chain employs TRBV12-3 or TRBV12-4 and TRBJ2-3; D gene uncertain. The CDR3 loop spans 12 amino acids. Deletions cut 6 bases from V and 7 bases from J, with 11 bases between. The CDR3 spells CASSLRSYTQYF. The CDR3 DNA follows: TGTGCCAGCAGCCTCCGGTCGTATACGCAGTATTTT.

The chain is built from TRBV10-3 and TRBJ2-7, with 10 bases lining up with TRBD1. The CDR3 extends over 15 amino acids. V lost 3 bases to trimming and J lost 5 bases; unmatched junction nucleotides: 7. Per the germline V gene, CDR1 is ENHRY and CDR2 is SYGVKD. The DNA of the CDR3 is TGTGCCATCAGTGAAAGACAGGGGGCTATGAACGAGCAGTACTTC. Translation gives CAISERQGAMNEQYF.

In the case of this clonotype: A much bigger clone sits one base away, suggesting this may be a read error. The chain is built from TRBV28 and TRBJ2-5; D might be TRBD1 (6 bases). CDR3 size: 15 residues. Deletions cut 7 bases from V and 2 bases from J, with 17 bases between. Germline V gene data show CDR1 as MDHEN and CDR2 as SYDVKM. The CDR3 reads CASNLQQQGQETQYF. The CDR3 DNA is TGTGCCAGCAATCTCCAACAACAGGGACAAGAGACCCAGTACTTC.

V is TRBV11-2 and J is TRBJ2-4; TRBD1 matches at 8 bases. CDR3 length: 16 amino acids. Trimming removed 4 bases from V and 5 bases from J; junction bases left unmatched: 10. Germline V gene lookup returns CDR1 SGHAT and CDR2 FQNNGV. The CDR3 spells CASSSAETGVQNIQYF. CDR3 DNA: TGTGCCAGCAGCTCCGCAGAGACAGGGGTTCAAAACATTCAGTACTTC.

The rearrangement uses TRBV4-2 and TRBJ2-1; D may be TRBD1 or TRBD2 (5 bases each). This CDR3 region has 16 residues. CDR1 is LGHNA, CDR2 YNFKEQ, per germline. V lost 5 bases to trimming and J lost 7 bases, with 21 bases between them. In nucleotides, the CDR3 is TGTGCCAGCAGCACGAGGGGAAGCAGGAGGAAAAATGAGCAGTTCTTC. Translating gives CASSTRGSRRKNEQFF.

V and J are TRBV11-2 and TRBJ2-7; the D is unclear. The V end lost 3 bases, the J end lost 5 bases, and 11 bases lay between the germline ends. The CDR3 spans 13 residues. From germline, CDR1 is SGHAT and CDR2 FQNNGV. The chain's CDR3 is CASSFMGRHEQYF. The CDR3 DNA is TGTGCCAGCAGCTTCATGGGCCGGCACGAGCAGTACTTC. The full variable domain, rest sourced from reference TRBV11-2 and TRBJ2-7, is EAGVAQSPRYKIIEKRQSVAFWCNPISGHATLYWYQQILGQGPKLLIQFQNNGVVDDSQLPKDRFSAERLKGVDSTLKIQPAKLEDSAVYLCASSFMGRHEQYFGPGTRLTVT.

CDR3 amino acids: CASSPVSRYREQFF. As DNA, the CDR3 is TGTGCCAGTAGTCCGGTATCGAGGTATAGGGAGCAGTTCTTC. The rearrangement joins TRBV11-2 to TRBJ2-1; D unclear. Germline CDR1 and CDR2: SGHAT and FQNNGV. Trimming pared 9 bases from V and 10 bases from J, leaving 22 bases between. The CDR3 totals 14 residues.

In this sample, this clonotype turned up a few times. It may be a read error: a sequence one base away is much more abundant. This chain connects TRBV29-1 to TRBJ1-1; no clear D. The V end lost 4 bases, the J end lost 8 bases, and 11 bases lay between the germline ends. This CDR3 spans 11 amino acids. Germline CDR1 is SQVTM and CDR2 is ANQGSEA. The CDR3 loop reads CSVADPLEAFF. The CDR3 DNA is TGCAGCGTTGCAGACCCGCTCGAAGCTTTCTTT.

Remarks on this clonotype: Compared with germline, one end of the junction differs, possibly owing to a read error. V usage is TRBV7-8 and J usage is TRBJ2-1; 13 bases agree with TRBD2. Germline V gives CDR1 SGHVS, CDR2 FQNEAQ. CDR3 length: 16 amino acids. CDR3 loop: CVSSLVGTSGINEQFF. CDR3 bases: TGTGTCAGCAGCTTAGTTGGGACTAGCGGGATCAATGAGCAGTTCTTC.

Details on this clonotype: A single base separates this from a much larger clone, so it may be a read error. The rearrangement uses TRBV28 and TRBJ2-1, with 10 positions matching TRBD2. The CDR3 length is 16 residues. The germline gives CDR1 MDHEN, CDR2 SYDVKM. The CDR3: CANSSPAGGSYNEQFF. Written as DNA, the CDR3 is TGTGCCAACAGTTCCCCAGCGGGAGGGTCCTACAATGAGCAGTTCTTC.

This clonotype was counted at least ten times. The chain joins TRBV20-1 to TRBJ2-7; 12 bases are a match to TRBD1. CDR3 size: 16 residues. V gave up 6 bases and J gave up 4 bases; unmatched junction bases: 13. Per the germline V gene, CDR1 is DFQATT and CDR2 is SNEGSKA (reference sequence). DNA for the CDR3: TGCAGTGCCGGGGGACAGGGGGCCATCGGGACGTACGAGCAGTACTTC. Translated, it gives CSAGGQGAIGTYEQYF.

This clonotype has a handful of counts. This chain uses TRBV11-2 with TRBJ2-2; D may be TRBD1 (6 bases). This CDR3 region has 17 residues. Germline CDR1 SGHAT, CDR2 FQNNGV. The CDR3 coding sequence is TGTGTCAACAGCTTACGGGTGACAGGCTTGAACACCGGGGAGCTGTTTTTT. Translation gives CVNSLRVTGLNTGELFF.

This clonotype was seen at least ten times. The chain carries TRBV30 and TRBJ1-1; TRBD1 is a possible D gene (5 bases). The CDR3 totals 12 residues. Looked up from germline, CDR1 is GTSNPN and CDR2 is SVGIG (reference sequence). V lost 5 bases to trimming and J lost 1 base, with 8 bases between them. In DNA, the CDR3 is TGTGCCTGGGGGCAGGGGAACACTGAAGCTTTCTTT. Protein product: CAWGQGNTEAFF.

This chain connects TRBV5-1 to TRBJ2-7; 12 nucleotides agree with TRBD2. V lost 5 bases to trimming and J lost 3 bases; unmatched junction nucleotides: 3. The CDR3 contains 14 residues. Per the germline V gene, CDR1 is SGHRS and CDR2 is YFSETQ. Written as DNA, the CDR3 is TGCGCCAGCAGAGGACTAGCGGGGAACTACGAGCAGTACTTC. Protein product: CASRGLAGNYEQYF.

The DNA for the CDR3 is TGTGCCAGCAGCTTGTGTGTCTCGGGCTCCTACAATGAGCAGTTCTTC. Translated: CASSLCVSGSYNEQFF. The rearrangement links TRBV5-4 to TRBJ2-1, with unresolved D. Germline V gene lookup returns CDR1 SGHNT and CDR2 YYREEE (reference sequence). Between the trimmed V and J ends, which lost 1 base and 0 bases, there was a span of 11 bases. The CDR3 length is 16 residues.

This clonotype was found a few times. A read error is possible here, since a much larger clone lies one base away. The chain links TRBV6-5 to TRBJ2-5; possible D gene TRBD2, 5 bases. In germline, CDR1 is MNHEY, CDR2 SVGAGI. This CDR3 contains 16 residues. The CDR3 DNA reads TGTGCCAGCAGTTACACCCTAGCAGCGACCCAAGAGACCCAGTGCTTC. Encoded protein: CASSYTLAATQETQCF.

On this clonotype: Likely a read error: the CDR3 ends without its conserved phenylalanine or tryptophan. V and J are TRBV10-2 and TRBJ2-3, with D perhaps TRBD1 or TRBD2 (5 bases each). This CDR3 has 15 residues. In germline, CDR1 is WSHSY, CDR2 SAAADI. Trimming took 0 bases from V and 8 from J, leaving 15 bases between them. For the CDR3, the DNA is TGCGCCAGCAGTGAGTCGGACTTTGGGGGTTTTACGCAGTATTCT. Its translation: CASSESDFGGFTQYS.

Of note for this clonotype: A much larger clone lies a single base off, so this may be a read error. The chain carries TRBV5-4 and TRBJ2-1; D gene ambiguous. The CDR3 length is 14 residues. Looked up from germline, CDR1 is SGHNT and CDR2 is YYREEE (reference sequence). The CDR3 loop reads CANSFRSNYNEQFF. The CDR3 nucleotides are TGTGCCAACAGCTTTCGGTCTAACTACAATGAGCAGTTCTTC.

About this clonotype itself: A read error may account for a junction end that differs from germline. V usage is TRBV28 and J usage is TRBJ2-2; D is unresolved. CDR3 length equals 14 residues. Germline V gives CDR1 MDHEN, CDR2 SYDVKM. The CDR3 nucleotides read TGTGCCAACAGTCCGGCCTCGTCGTCCGGGGAGCTGTTTTTT. Encoded protein: CANSPASSSGELFF.

In the case of this clonotype: A read error is likely, as this CDR3 ends without the conserved phenylalanine or tryptophan. It is unclear where the CDR3 begins or ends on the DNA, so no DNA is shown, and the CDR3 is as TCRdb lists it. This sequence joins TRBV7-9 and TRBJ2-7; whether TRBD1, the table's D call, matches the DNA was not checked. The CDR3 spans 15 residues, counting both ends. Germline-derived CDR1 and CDR2 are SEHNR and FQNEAQ (reference sequence). This CDR3 is CASSLAGGATYEQHL.

V gene TRBV7-8 combines with J gene TRBJ1-5, with a tentative D call TRBD1 (5 bases). V lost 4 bases and J lost 2, with 15 bases in between. This CDR3 region has 16 residues. Germline V CDR1 and CDR2: SGHVS, FQNEAQ. Here the CDR3 reads CASSSLVGTGNQPQHF. The DNA for the CDR3 is TGTGCCAGCAGCTCGTTGGTGGGGACGGGCAATCAGCCCCAGCATTTT.

This clonotype was counted ten times or more. This chain links TRBV28 with TRBJ2-3, with D tentatively TRBD2 (6 bases). V was cut by 5 bases and J by 3 bases, with 21 bases left in between. Germline V CDR1 and CDR2: MDHEN, SYDVKM. The CDR3 extends over 17 amino acids. This CDR3 reads CASSGVFTPGGTDTQYF. CDR3 DNA: TGTGCCAGCAGTGGAGTGTTCACACCAGGAGGGACAGATACGCAGTATTTT.

This clonotype was recorded many times. The V gene is TRBV29-1, the J gene TRBJ2-5; 11 bases fit TRBD2. CDR1 is SQVTM and CDR2 is ANQGSEA in the germline V gene. This CDR3 has 13 residues. The CDR3 nucleotides are TGCAGTCATAGCGGGAGGGCCGAGGAGACCCAGTACTTC. This sequence encodes CSHSGRAEETQYF. Filled out from reference TRBV29-1 and TRBJ2-5, the complete variable domain reads SAVISQKPSRDICQRGTSLTIQCQVDSQVTMMFWYRQQPGQSLTLIATANQGSEATYESGFVIDKFPISRPNLTFSTLTVSNMSPEDSSIYLCSHSGRAEETQYFGPGTRLLVL.

This clonotype is medium-sized by share. CDR3 protein: CASSPRLASSYNEQFF. The CDR3 DNA reads as TGTGCCAGCAGCCCACGACTAGCCAGCTCCTACAATGAGCAGTTCTTC. V gene TRBV11-2 combines with J gene TRBJ2-1; 7 bases line up with TRBD2. CDR3 length: 16 residues. After removal of 5 bases from V and 0 bases from J, the junction contained 7 bases not matched to a gene. Germline-derived CDR1 and CDR2 are SGHAT and FQNNGV.

On this clonotype: At one end the junction does not follow the germline gene, possibly because of a read error. The V call is TRBV11-2, the J call TRBJ2-5, with D possibly matching TRBD2 (6 bases). The CDR3 length is 14 residues. CDR1 is SGHAT, CDR2 FQNNGV, per germline. The CDR3 protein is CVSSSTGGMETQYF. For the CDR3, the DNA is TGTGTCAGCAGCTCCACCGGCGGGATGGAGACCCAGTACTTC.

Note on this clonotype: Given a much more abundant clone one base away, this may be a read error. This chain uses TRBV14 with TRBJ2-1; TRBD1 agrees at 7 bases. This CDR3 region has 15 residues. Germline loops: CDR1 SGHDN, CDR2 FVKESK. CDR3 sequence reads: CTSSPQGVWANEQFF. In DNA, the CDR3 is TGTACCAGCAGCCCCCAGGGGGTGTGGGCCAATGAGCAGTTCTTC.